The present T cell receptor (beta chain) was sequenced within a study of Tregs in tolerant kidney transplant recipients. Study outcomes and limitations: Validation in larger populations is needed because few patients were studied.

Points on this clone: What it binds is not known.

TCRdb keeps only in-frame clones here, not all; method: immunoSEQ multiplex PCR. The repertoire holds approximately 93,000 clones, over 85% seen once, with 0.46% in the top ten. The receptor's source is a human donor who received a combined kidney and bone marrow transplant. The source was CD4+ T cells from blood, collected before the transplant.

The CDR3 bases are TGTGCCAGCAGCCAAGGGTCAGTAGCGGGGGGGCCGGGAGGAGAGACCCAGTACTTC. As protein: CASSQGSVAGGPGGETQYF. The rearrangement uses TRBV4-2 and TRBJ2-5, with 11 bases fitting TRBD2. In germline, CDR1 is LGHNA, CDR2 YNFKEQ. Germline trimming cut 1 base from V and 4 bases from J; bases unmatched to any gene: 14. The CDR3 runs to 19 residues.